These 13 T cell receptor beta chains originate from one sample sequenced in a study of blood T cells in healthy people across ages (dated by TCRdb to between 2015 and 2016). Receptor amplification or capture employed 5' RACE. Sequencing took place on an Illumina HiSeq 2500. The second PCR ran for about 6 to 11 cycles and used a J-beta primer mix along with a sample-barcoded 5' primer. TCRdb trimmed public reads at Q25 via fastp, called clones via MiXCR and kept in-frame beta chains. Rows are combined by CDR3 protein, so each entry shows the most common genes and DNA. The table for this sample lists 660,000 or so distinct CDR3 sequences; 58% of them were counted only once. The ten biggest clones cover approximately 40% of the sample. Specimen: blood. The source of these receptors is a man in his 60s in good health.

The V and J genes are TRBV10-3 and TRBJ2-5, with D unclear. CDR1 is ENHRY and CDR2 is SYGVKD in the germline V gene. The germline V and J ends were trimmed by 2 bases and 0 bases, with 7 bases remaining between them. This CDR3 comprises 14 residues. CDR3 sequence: CAISEAAHQETQYF. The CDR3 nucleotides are TGTGCCATCAGTGAGGCGGCACACCAAGAGACCCAGTACTTC.

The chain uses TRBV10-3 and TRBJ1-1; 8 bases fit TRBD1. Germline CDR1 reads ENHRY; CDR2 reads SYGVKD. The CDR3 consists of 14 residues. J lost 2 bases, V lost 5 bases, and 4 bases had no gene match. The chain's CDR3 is CAISKTGANTEAFF. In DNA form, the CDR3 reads TGTGCCATCAGTAAGACAGGGGCTAACACTGAAGCTTTCTTT.

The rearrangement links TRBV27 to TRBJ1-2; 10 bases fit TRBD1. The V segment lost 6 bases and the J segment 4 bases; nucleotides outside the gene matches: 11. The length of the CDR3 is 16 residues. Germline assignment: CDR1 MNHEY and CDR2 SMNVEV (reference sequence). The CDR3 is CASRATRQGAGYGYTF. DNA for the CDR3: TGTGCCAGCAGAGCAACGCGACAGGGGGCAGGCTATGGCTACACCTTC.

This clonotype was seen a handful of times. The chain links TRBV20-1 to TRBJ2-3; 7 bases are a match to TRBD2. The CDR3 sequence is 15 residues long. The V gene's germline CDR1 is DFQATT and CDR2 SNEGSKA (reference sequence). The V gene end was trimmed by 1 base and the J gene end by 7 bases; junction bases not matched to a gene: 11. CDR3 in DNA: TGCAGTGCTAGAGGGGAAGCGGGGCCGACCCATACGCAGTATTTT. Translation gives CSARGEAGPTHTQYF.

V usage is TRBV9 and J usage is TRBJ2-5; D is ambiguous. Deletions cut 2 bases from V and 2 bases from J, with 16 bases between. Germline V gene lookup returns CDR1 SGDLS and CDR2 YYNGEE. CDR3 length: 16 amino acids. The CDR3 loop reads CASSVGVNLAQETQYF. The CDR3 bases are TGTGCCAGCAGCGTTGGCGTCAACTTGGCACAAGAGACCCAGTACTTC.

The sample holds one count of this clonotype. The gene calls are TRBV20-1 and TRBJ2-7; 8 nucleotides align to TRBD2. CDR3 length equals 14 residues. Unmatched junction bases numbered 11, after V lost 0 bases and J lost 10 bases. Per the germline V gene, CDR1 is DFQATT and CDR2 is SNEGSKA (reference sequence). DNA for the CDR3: TGCAGTGCTAGAGATCGGCTAGCGGGTCTCACCCAGTACTTC. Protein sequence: CSARDRLAGLTQYF.

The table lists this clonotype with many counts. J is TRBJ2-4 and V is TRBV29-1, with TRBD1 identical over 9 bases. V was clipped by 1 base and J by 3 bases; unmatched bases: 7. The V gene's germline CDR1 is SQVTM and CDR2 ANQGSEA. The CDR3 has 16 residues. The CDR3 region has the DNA TGCAGCGTTGAAGGGGGACAGGGAGGTGGCAAAAACATTCAGTACTTC. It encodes CSVEGGQGGGKNIQYF.

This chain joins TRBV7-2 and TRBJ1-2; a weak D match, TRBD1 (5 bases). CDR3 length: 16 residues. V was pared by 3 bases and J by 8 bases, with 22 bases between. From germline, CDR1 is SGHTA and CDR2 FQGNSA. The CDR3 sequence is CASSFLTGTPTGGYTF. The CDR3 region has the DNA TGTGCCAGCAGCTTCCTAACCGGGACTCCAACTGGAGGCTACACCTTC.

The CDR3 region has the DNA TGTGCCAGCAGTTACTCAAGGGTTCGCGAACAGTACTTC. This gives the protein CASSYSRVREQYF. The chain uses TRBV6-5 and TRBJ2-4; D is unclear. The V end was cut by 0 bases, the J end by 13 bases, with 13 bases between. CDR3 length equals 13 residues. Germline-derived CDR1 and CDR2 are MNHEY and SVGAGI.

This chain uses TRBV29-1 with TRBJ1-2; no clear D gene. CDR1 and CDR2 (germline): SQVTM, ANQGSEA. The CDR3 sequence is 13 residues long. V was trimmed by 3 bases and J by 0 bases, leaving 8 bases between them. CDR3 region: CSVEWLANYGYTF. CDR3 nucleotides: TGCAGCGTTGAGTGGTTAGCTAACTATGGCTACACCTTC.

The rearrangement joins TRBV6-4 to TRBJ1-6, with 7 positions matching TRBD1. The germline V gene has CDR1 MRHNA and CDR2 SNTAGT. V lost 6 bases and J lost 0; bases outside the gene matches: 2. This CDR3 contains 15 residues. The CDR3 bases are TGTGCCAGCAGACGGGACAGCTCCTATAATTCACCCCTCCACTTT. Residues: CASRRDSSYNSPLHF.

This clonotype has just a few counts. This CDR3 reads CAISLTDRQGYEQYF. For the CDR3, the DNA is TGTGCCATCTCCTTAACTGACCGACAGGGGTACGAGCAGTACTTC. The genes are TRBV10-3 and TRBJ2-7; TRBD1 matches 8 bases. Germline CDR1 reads ENHRY; CDR2 reads SYGVKD. Trimming removed 8 bases from V and 4 bases from J; junction bases left unmatched: 13. This CDR3 contains 15 residues.

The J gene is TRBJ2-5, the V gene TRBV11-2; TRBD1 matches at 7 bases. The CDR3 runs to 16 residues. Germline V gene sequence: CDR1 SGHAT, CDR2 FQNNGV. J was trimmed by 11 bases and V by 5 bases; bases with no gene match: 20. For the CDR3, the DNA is TGTGCCAGCAGCCAAGGGGGCAGGGGAATAAACAATGAGCAGTACTTC. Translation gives CASSQGGRGINNEQYF.